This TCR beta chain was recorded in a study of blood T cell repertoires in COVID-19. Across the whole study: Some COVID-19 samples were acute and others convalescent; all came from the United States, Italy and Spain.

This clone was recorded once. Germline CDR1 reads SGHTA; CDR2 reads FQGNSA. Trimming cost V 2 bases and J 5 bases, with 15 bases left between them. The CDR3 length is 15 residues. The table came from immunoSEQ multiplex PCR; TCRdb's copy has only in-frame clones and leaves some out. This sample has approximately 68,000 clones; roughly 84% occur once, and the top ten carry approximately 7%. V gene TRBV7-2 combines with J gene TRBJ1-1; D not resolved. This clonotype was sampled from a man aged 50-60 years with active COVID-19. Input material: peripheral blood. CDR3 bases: TGTGCCAGCAGCTTACTCGTTGCGGGTGGGACTGAAGCTTTCTTT. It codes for CASSLLVAGGTEAFF.